These 14 T cell receptor beta chains were sequenced from one sample in a study of T cell changes during pregnancy in multiple sclerosis. Sequenced by immunoSEQ multiplex PCR; TCRdb stores in-frame clones only, minus some. The table includes about 23,000 clones, around 85% detected once. Sequences were derived from CD8+ T cells from peripheral blood mononuclear cells, sampled before pregnancy. The source of these receptors is a female donor with multiple sclerosis, enrolled in a pregnancy study.

The rearrangement joins TRBV5-1 to TRBJ2-7, with 9 bases matching TRBD1. V was clipped by 4 bases and J by 3 bases; unmatched bases: 23. Per germline, CDR1 SGHRS and CDR2 YFSETQ. The CDR3 covers 20 residues. In DNA, the CDR3 is TGCGCCAGCAGCCGGAATTCGGGAAATACGGGACAGGGATTTTTCTACGAGCAGTACTTC. Translation: CASSRNSGNTGQGFFYEQYF.

This sequence joins TRBV2 and TRBJ2-5; TRBD1 matches 8 bases. The germline V gene has CDR1 SNHLY and CDR2 FYNNEI. The CDR3 runs to 15 residues. Trimming took 3 bases from V and 5 from J; bases not matched to a gene: 8. The CDR3 region is CASSEPAGGLETQYF. The CDR3 DNA is TGTGCCAGCAGTGAGCCAGCAGGGGGCCTGGAGACCCAGTACTTC.

The rearrangement links TRBV15 to TRBJ2-7; D is perhaps TRBD1 (5 bases). CDR1 LNHNV and CDR2 YYDKDF come from the germline V gene (reference sequence). Trimming took off 6 bases at V and 1 base at J, with 13 bases between the two ends. The CDR3 runs 14 residues. The DNA for the CDR3 is TGTGCCACCAGTTATAACAGGCGTTCCTACGAGCAGTACTTC. It is translated as CATSYNRRSYEQYF. The full variable domain, completed using reference TRBV15 and TRBJ2-7, is DAMVIQNPRYQVTQFGKPVTLSCSQTLNHNVMYWYQQKSSQAPKLLFHYYDKDFNNEADTPDNFQSRRPNTSFCFLDIRSPGLGDTAMYLCATSYNRRSYEQYFGPGTRLTVT.

This chain uses TRBV6-6 with TRBJ2-7; D is unresolved. V was cut by 4 bases and J by 7 bases, with 8 bases left in between. The CDR3 length is 11 residues. CDR1 and CDR2 (germline): MNHNY, SVGAGI (reference sequence). CDR3 DNA: TGTGCCAGCAGTTTCACCGGGGAGCAGTACTTC. It specifies CASSFTGEQYF.

The chain is built from TRBV9 and TRBJ2-7; TRBD2 aligns across 7 bases. CDR1 and CDR2 from the germline V gene are SGDLS and YYNGEE. V shed 4 bases and J 1 base; nucleotides not matched to a gene: 2. This CDR3 spans 13 amino acids. The CDR3 region is CASSPGGSYEQYF. CDR3 nucleotide sequence: TGTGCCAGCAGCCCGGGGGGTTCCTACGAGCAGTACTTC.

The chain links TRBV5-1 to TRBJ2-5; 9 bases map to TRBD1. V trimming: 2 bases; J trimming: 2 bases; junction bases outside the gene matches: 1. This CDR3 is built from 14 residues. Germline V gives CDR1 SGHRS, CDR2 YFSETQ. As DNA, the CDR3 is TGCGCCAGCAGCTTAGGACAGGGGCAAGAGACCCAGTACTTC. Protein sequence: CASSLGQGQETQYF.

This chain connects TRBV5-4 to TRBJ2-5; 10 nucleotides agree with TRBD1. The CDR3 sequence is 14 residues long. The ends lost 4 bases at V and 2 bases at J; junction bases unmatched: 2. Germline V gives CDR1 SGHNT, CDR2 YYREEE (reference sequence). The CDR3 sequence: CASSRDRGQETQYF. CDR3 bases: TGTGCCAGCAGCCGGGACAGGGGTCAAGAGACCCAGTACTTC.

The V gene is TRBV9, the J gene TRBJ1-3; D may be TRBD1 (6 bases). V lost 0 bases and J 4 bases, leaving 11 bases between the germline ends. This CDR3 has 15 amino acids. The V gene's germline CDR1 is SGDLS and CDR2 YYNGEE. CDR3 DNA: TGTGCCAGCAGCGTAGCTGGGGGCGAGGGAAACACCATATATTTT. Amino acid sequence: CASSVAGGEGNTIYF.

The chain uses TRBV7-9 and TRBJ2-7, with 7 bases lining up with TRBD1. The CDR3 sequence is 14 residues long. Germline CDR1 SEHNR, CDR2 FQNEAQ (reference sequence). Germline trimming cut 1 base from V and 5 bases from J; bases unmatched to any gene: 5. This CDR3 reads CASSLESTGDEQYF. The CDR3 coding sequence is TGTGCCAGCAGCTTAGAGAGCACAGGGGACGAGCAGTACTTC.

This chain joins TRBV29-1 and TRBJ2-1; 10 bases align to TRBD1. CDR3 length: 14 amino acids. With V trimmed by 4 bases and J by 7 bases, 7 bases remained unmatched. Per germline, CDR1 SQVTM and CDR2 ANQGSEA. The CDR3 is CSVVIGTGVNEQFF. In DNA form, the CDR3 reads TGCAGCGTTGTCATCGGGACAGGGGTGAATGAGCAGTTCTTC.

V and J are TRBV11-2 and TRBJ2-3; 8 bases are a match to TRBD1. Germline V CDR1 and CDR2: SGHAT, FQNNGV. The V and J ends lost 4 bases and 0 bases, in that order; junction bases with no gene match: 6. The CDR3 spans 16 residues. The CDR3 protein is CASSSLRGPSTDTQYF. In DNA, the CDR3 is TGTGCCAGCAGCTCCCTCAGGGGGCCGAGCACAGATACGCAGTATTTT.

The V gene is TRBV16, the J gene TRBJ2-1; possible D gene TRBD1, 6 bases. This CDR3 is 14 amino acids long. CDR1 is KGHSY, CDR2 FQNENV, per germline. The V and J ends lost 2 bases and 6 bases respectively, with 11 bases between them. The CDR3 DNA reads TGTGCCAGCAGCCAACCGGACAGTTCCAATGAGCAGTTCTTC. Translation gives CASSQPDSSNEQFF.

The rearrangement uses TRBV19 and TRBJ2-1, with 12 nucleotides matching TRBD2. V dropped 1 base and J dropped 9; count of bases not matched to a gene: 10. This CDR3 is 17 amino acids long. Germline CDR1 LNHDA, CDR2 SQIVND (reference sequence). The CDR3 nucleotides are TGTGCCAGTAGTATAGTGCGACTAGCGGGAGATATTCGTGAGCAGTTCTTC. It yields the protein CASSIVRLAGDIREQFF.

Details on this clone: Other DNA sequences in this sample translate to the same CDR3. The chain links TRBV29-1 to TRBJ1-2; tentatively, D is TRBD1 (5 bases). This CDR3 comprises 12 residues. Germline CDR1 reads SQVTM; CDR2 reads ANQGSEA. The V gene lost 3 bases and the J gene lost 4 bases, with 9 bases spanning the gap. CDR3 bases: TGCAGCGTTGACGGGCAGGGCTATGGCTACACCTTC. Encoded protein: CSVDGQGYGYTF. Filled out from reference TRBV29-1 and TRBJ1-2, the complete variable domain reads SAVISQKPSRDICQRGTSLTIQCQVDSQVTMMFWYRQQPGQSLTLIATANQGSEATYESGFVIDKFPISRPNLTFSTLTVSNMSPEDSSIYLCSVDGQGYGYTFGSGTRLTVV.